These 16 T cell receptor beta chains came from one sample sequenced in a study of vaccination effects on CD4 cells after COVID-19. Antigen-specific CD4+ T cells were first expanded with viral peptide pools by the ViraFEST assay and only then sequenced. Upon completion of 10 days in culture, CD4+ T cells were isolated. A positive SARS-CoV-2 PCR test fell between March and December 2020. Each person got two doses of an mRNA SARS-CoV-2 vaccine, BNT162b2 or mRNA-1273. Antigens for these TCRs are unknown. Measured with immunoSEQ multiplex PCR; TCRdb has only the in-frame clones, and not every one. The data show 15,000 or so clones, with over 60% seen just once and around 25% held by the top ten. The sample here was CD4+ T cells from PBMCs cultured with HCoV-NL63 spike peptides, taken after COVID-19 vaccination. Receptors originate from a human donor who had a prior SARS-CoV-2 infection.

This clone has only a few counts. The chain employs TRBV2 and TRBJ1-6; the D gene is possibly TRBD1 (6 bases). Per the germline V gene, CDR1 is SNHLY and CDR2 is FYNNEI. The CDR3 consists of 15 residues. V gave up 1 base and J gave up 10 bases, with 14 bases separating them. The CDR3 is CASSEVRGVGSPLHF. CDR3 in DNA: TGTGCCAGCAGTGAAGTTAGGGGGGTAGGCTCACCCCTCCACTTT.

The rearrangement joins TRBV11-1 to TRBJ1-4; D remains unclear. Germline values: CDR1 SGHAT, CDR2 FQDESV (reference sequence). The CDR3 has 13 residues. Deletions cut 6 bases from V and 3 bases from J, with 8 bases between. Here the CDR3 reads CASSPRSNEKLFF. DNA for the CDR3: TGTGCCAGCAGTCCTCGGTCTAATGAAAAACTGTTTTTT.

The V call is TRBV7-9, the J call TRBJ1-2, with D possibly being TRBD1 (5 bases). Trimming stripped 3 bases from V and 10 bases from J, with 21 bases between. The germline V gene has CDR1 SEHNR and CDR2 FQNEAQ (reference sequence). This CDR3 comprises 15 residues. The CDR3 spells CASSFIMTASGAYTF. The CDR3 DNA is TGTGCCAGCAGCTTTATTATGACCGCTTCTGGGGCCTACACCTTC. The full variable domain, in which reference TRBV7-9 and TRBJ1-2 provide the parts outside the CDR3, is DTGVSQNPRHKITKRGQNVTFRCDPISEHNRLYWYRQTLGQGPEFLTYFQNEAQLEKSRLLSDRFSAERPKGSFSTLEIQRTEQGDSAMYLCASSFIMTASGAYTFGSGTRLTVV.

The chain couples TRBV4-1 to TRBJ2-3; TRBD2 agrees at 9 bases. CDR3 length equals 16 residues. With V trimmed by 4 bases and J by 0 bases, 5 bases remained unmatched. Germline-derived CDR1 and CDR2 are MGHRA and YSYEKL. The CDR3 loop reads CASSLGAGGSTDTQYF. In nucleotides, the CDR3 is TGCGCCAGCAGCCTAGGAGCGGGGGGAAGCACAGATACGCAGTATTTT.

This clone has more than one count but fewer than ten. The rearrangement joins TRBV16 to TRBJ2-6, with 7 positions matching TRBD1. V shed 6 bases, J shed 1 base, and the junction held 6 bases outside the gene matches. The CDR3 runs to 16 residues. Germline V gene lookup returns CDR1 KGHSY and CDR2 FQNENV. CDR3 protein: CASRPRQGSGANVLTF. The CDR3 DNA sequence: TGTGCCAGCAGACCCAGACAGGGTTCTGGGGCCAACGTCCTGACTTTC.

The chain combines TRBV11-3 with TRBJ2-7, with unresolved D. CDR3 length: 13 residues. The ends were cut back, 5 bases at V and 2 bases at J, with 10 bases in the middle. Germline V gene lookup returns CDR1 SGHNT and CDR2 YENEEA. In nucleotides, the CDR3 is TGTGCCAGCAGCCCGAGACACCCCTACGAGCAGTACTTC. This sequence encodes CASSPRHPYEQYF.

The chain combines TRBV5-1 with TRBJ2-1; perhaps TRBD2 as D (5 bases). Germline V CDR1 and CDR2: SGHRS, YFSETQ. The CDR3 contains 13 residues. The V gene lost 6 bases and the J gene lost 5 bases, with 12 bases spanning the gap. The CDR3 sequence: CASTTLANNEQFF. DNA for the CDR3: TGCGCCAGCACCACGCTAGCAAACAATGAGCAGTTCTTC.

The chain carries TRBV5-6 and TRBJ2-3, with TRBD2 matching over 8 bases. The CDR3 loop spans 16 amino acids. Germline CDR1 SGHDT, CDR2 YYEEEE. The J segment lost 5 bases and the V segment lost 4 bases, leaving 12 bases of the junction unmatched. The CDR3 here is CASSLLTGLGGDTQYF. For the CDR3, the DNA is TGTGCCAGCAGCCTCCTTACGGGACTAGGCGGAGATACGCAGTATTTT.

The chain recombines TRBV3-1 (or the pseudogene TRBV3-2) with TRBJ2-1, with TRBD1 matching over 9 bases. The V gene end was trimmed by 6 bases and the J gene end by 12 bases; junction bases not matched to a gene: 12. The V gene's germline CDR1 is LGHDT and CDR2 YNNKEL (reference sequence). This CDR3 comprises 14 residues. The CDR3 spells CASSPNRDRVLQFF. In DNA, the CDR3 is TGTGCCAGCAGTCCGAACCGGGACAGGGTTTTGCAGTTCTTC.

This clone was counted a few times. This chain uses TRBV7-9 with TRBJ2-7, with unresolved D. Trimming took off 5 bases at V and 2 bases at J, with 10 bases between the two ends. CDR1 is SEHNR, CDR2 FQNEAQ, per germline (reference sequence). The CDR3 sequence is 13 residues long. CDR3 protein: CASSPRGPYEQYF. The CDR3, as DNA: TGTGCCAGCAGCCCCCGTGGGCCCTACGAGCAGTACTTC.

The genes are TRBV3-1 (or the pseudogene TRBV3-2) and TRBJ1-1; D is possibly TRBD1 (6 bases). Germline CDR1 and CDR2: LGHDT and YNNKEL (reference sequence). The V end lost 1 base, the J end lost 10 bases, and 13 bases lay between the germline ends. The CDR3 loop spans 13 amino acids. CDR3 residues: CASSQGRGGGAFF. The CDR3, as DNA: TGTGCCAGCAGCCAAGGAAGGGGAGGGGGAGCTTTCTTT.

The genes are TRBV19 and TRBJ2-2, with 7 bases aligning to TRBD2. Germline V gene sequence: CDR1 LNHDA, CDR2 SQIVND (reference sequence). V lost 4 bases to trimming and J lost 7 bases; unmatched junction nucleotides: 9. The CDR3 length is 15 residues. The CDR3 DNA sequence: TGTGCCAGTAGTACGACAAGCGGGACCGGCGGGGAGCTGTTTTTT. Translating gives CASSTTSGTGGELFF.

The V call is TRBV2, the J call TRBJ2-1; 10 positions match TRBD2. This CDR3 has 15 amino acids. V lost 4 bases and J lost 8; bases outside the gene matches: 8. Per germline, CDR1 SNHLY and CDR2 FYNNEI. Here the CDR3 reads CASSAQTGTSDEQFF. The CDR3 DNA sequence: TGTGCCAGCAGTGCCCAGACCGGGACTAGCGATGAGCAGTTCTTC.

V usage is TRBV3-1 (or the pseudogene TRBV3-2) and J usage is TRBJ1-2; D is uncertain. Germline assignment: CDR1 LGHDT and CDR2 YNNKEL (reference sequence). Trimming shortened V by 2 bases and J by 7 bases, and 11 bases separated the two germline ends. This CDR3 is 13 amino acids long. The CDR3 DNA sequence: TGTGCCAGCAGCCAAAACGGGTTGGGTGGCTACACCTTC. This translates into CASSQNGLGGYTF.

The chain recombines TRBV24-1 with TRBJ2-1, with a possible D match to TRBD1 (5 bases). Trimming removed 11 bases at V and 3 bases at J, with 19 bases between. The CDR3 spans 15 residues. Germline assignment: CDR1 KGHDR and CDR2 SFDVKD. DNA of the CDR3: TGTGCCAACACTTCGGTACAGGTTATCTACAATGAGCAGTTCTTC. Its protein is CANTSVQVIYNEQFF.

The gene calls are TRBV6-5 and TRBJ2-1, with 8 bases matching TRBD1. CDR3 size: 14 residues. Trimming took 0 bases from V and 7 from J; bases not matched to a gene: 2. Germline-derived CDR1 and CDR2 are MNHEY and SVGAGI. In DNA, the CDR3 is TGTGCCAGCAGTTACTCGGACAGGGTGAATGAGCAGTTCTTC. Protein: CASSYSDRVNEQFF.